The 27 T cell receptor beta chains given below trace back to one sample, sequenced in a study of CD8 T cells in Susac syndrome (dated by TCRdb to the late 2010s). The library was made by the immunoSEQ multiplex PCR assay. RNA was extracted using the RNeasy kit, and about 0.5 to 1 ug of the RNA was reverse transcribed with random hexamers. The public sequencing data were trimmed at Q25 with fastp and processed into clonotypes with MiXCR by TCRdb, which kept only in-frame beta chains. Every entry covers one CDR3 protein and lists the most common genes and DNA from its rows. The sample has approximately 150,000 distinct CDR3 sequences on record, roughly 95% of them singletons. In total, the top ten clones hold 0.13% of the sample. The sequenced sample was CD4+ T cells from PBMCs. The receptors originated from a human donor in good health.

The chain couples TRBV5-4 to TRBJ2-1, with D perhaps TRBD1 (6 bases). The CDR3 extends over 12 amino acids. CDR1 is SGHNT and CDR2 is YYREEE in the germline V gene (reference sequence). V was clipped by 4 bases and J by 6 bases, with 8 bases between them. CDR3 in DNA: TGTGCCAGCAGCCAGGACAGCAATGAGCAGTTCTTC. Its translation: CASSQDSNEQFF. Full variable domain (rest looked up from reference TRBV5-4 and TRBJ2-1): ETGVTQSPTHLIKTRGQQVTLRCSSQSGHNTVSWYQQALGQGPQFIFQYYREEENGRGNFPPRFSGLQFPNYSSELNVNALELDDSALYLCASSQDSNEQFFGPGTRLTVL.

The chain combines TRBV12-3 or TRBV12-4 with TRBJ1-2; D ambiguous. The CDR3 sequence is 15 residues long. The V gene lost 2 bases and the J gene lost 8 bases, with 18 bases spanning the gap. The CDR3 spells CASSLSVEGQSGYTF. The CDR3 DNA reads as TGTGCCAGCAGTTTAAGCGTCGAGGGTCAGAGCGGCTACACCTTC.

The chain has TRBV7-8 and TRBJ2-2; D gene uncertain. The CDR3 is 14 residues long. The V gene lost 3 bases and the J gene lost 2 bases, with 7 bases spanning the gap. CDR1 and CDR2 from the germline V gene are SGHVS and FQNEAQ. Here the CDR3 DNA reads TGTGCCAGCAGCTTTAGAGTAAACACCGGGGAGCTGTTTTTT. This codes for CASSFRVNTGELFF.

This rearrangement joins TRBV19 to TRBJ2-1, with D maybe TRBD1 (5 bases). This CDR3 is 12 amino acids long. Germline CDR1 LNHDA, CDR2 SQIVND (reference sequence). Trimming pared 5 bases from V and 8 bases from J, leaving 10 bases between. The DNA of the CDR3 is TGTGCCAGTAGTCAGGGCGGCGATGAGCAGTTCTTC. It translates to CASSQGGDEQFF.

The CDR3 spells CSVRTGVRAFF. The CDR3 nucleotides are TGCAGCGTTAGGACAGGGGTGCGAGCTTTCTTT. The chain is built from TRBV29-1 and TRBJ1-1; 9 bases match TRBD1. This CDR3 spans 11 amino acids. V lost 5 bases and J lost 10; bases outside the gene matches: 5. Per the germline V gene, CDR1 is SQVTM and CDR2 is ANQGSEA. Full variable domain (remainder filled in from reference TRBV29-1 and TRBJ1-1): SAVISQKPSRDICQRGTSLTIQCQVDSQVTMMFWYRQQPGQSLTLIATANQGSEATYESGFVIDKFPISRPNLTFSTLTVSNMSPEDSSIYLCSVRTGVRAFFGQGTRLTVV.

The genes are TRBV6-1 and TRBJ1-5, with D hard to call. Germline values: CDR1 MNHNS, CDR2 SASEGT. The CDR3 contains 14 residues. The V end was cut by 6 bases, the J end by 0 bases, with 9 bases between. CDR3 amino acids: CASSTGYSNQPQHF. CDR3 sequence (DNA): TGTGCCAGCAGCACCGGGTATAGCAATCAGCCCCAGCATTTT.

This clonotype has just one count. The CDR3 is CASSPPIYLAKNIQYF. The CDR3 nucleotides read TGCGCCAGCAGCCCGCCCATATACCTAGCCAAAAACATTCAGTACTTC. The rearrangement uses TRBV4-1 and TRBJ2-4, with D uncertain. The CDR3 is 16 amino acids. The V and J ends lost 4 bases and 0 bases respectively, with 13 bases between them. Per germline, CDR1 MGHRA and CDR2 YSYEKL.

This rearrangement joins TRBV5-1 to TRBJ2-5, with D hard to call. V lost 3 bases and J 2 bases, leaving 23 bases between the germline ends. The CDR3 consists of 18 residues. Germline V gives CDR1 SGHRS, CDR2 YFSETQ. The CDR3, as DNA: TGCGCCAGCAGCTCCTCCCCAGGAGTCGCCGTTCCTCAAGAGACCCAGTACTTC. It translates to CASSSSPGVAVPQETQYF.

The V and J genes are TRBV3-1 and TRBJ2-3; perhaps TRBD1 as D (5 bases). This CDR3 has 12 amino acids. The germline gives CDR1 LGHDT, CDR2 YNNKEL (reference sequence). V lost 1 base to trimming and J lost 8 bases, with 7 bases between them. This chain's CDR3 is CASSQVQGTQYF. DNA of the CDR3: TGTGCCAGCAGCCAAGTCCAGGGTACGCAGTATTTT.

The chain carries TRBV7-3 and TRBJ2-3, with D tentatively TRBD1 (5 bases). V shed 8 bases and J shed 3 bases, with 12 bases lying between them. Per the germline V gene, CDR1 is SGHTA and CDR2 is FQGTGA. The CDR3 loop spans 13 amino acids. CDR3 amino acids: CASARGPTDTQYF. In DNA form, the CDR3 reads TGTGCCAGCGCAAGGGGCCCGACAGATACGCAGTATTTT.

Written as DNA, the CDR3 is TGCAGTGCTAGGTGGTCCTATAATTCACCCCTCCACTTT. This encodes CSARWSYNSPLHF. The genes are TRBV20-1 and TRBJ1-6; D is undetermined. Germline V gene sequence: CDR1 DFQATT, CDR2 SNEGSKA (reference sequence). Trimming took off 3 bases at V and 1 base at J, with 4 bases between the two ends. This CDR3 has 13 residues.

The chain is built from TRBV29-1 and TRBJ2-7; 9 bases match TRBD1. The CDR3 extends over 14 amino acids. Trimming removed 1 base from V and 5 bases from J; junction bases left unmatched: 6. Germline loops: CDR1 SQVTM, CDR2 ANQGSEA. In nucleotides, the CDR3 is TGCAGCGTTGAAGGGACAGGGGCAGGGAACGAGCAGTACTTC. Protein: CSVEGTGAGNEQYF.

This chain uses TRBV7-9 with TRBJ1-4; 7 positions match TRBD1. From germline, CDR1 is SEHNR and CDR2 FQNEAQ (reference sequence). The CDR3 length is 16 residues. With 1 base clipped from V and 4 bases from J, the junction kept 6 bases outside the gene matches. The CDR3 protein is CASSLGGGGRNEKLFF. The CDR3 nucleotides read TGTGCCAGCAGCTTAGGAGGAGGGGGCCGTAATGAAAAACTGTTTTTT. The full variable domain, its missing parts supplied by reference TRBV7-9 and TRBJ1-4, is DTGVSQNPRHKITKRGQNVTFRCDPISEHNRLYWYRQTLGQGPEFLTYFQNEAQLEKSRLLSDRFSAERPKGSFSTLEIQRTEQGDSAMYLCASSLGGGGRNEKLFFGSGTQLSVL.

The chain couples TRBV19 to TRBJ2-5; TRBD1 matches 8 bases. J gave up 5 bases and V 5 bases, and 7 bases lay outside the gene matches. The CDR3 is 14 amino acids. Germline lookup yields CDR1 LNHDA and CDR2 SQIVND (reference sequence). The chain's CDR3 is CASSYAGGRETQYF. The CDR3 DNA reads as TGTGCCAGTAGTTACGCAGGGGGCCGGGAGACCCAGTACTTC.

This chain joins TRBV7-9 and TRBJ2-7; 11 bases are shared with TRBD2. The germline gives CDR1 SEHNR, CDR2 FQNEAQ (reference sequence). Germline trimming cut 5 bases from V and 7 bases from J; bases unmatched to any gene: 16. The CDR3 runs to 17 residues. The DNA for the CDR3 is TGTGCCAGCAGCCCAGATACCCCTTTAAGACTAGCGGGAGAGCAGTACTTC. Its translation is CASSPDTPLRLAGEQYF.

This chain connects TRBV11-1 to TRBJ2-2; TRBD2 matches at 7 bases. The CDR3 covers 15 residues. The V gene's germline CDR1 is SGHAT and CDR2 FQDESV (reference sequence). V was pared by 5 bases and J by 5 bases, with 8 bases of the junction left unmatched. CDR3 in amino acids: CASSTAGGETGELFF. In nucleotides, the CDR3 is TGTGCCAGCAGCACGGCTGGGGGGGAAACCGGGGAGCTGTTTTTT.

The V and J genes are TRBV29-1 and TRBJ2-3; tentatively, D is TRBD2 (5 bases). V lost 0 bases to trimming and J lost 3 bases, with 13 bases between them. Looked up from germline, CDR1 is SQVTM and CDR2 is ANQGSEA. CDR3 length: 15 residues. This CDR3 reads CSVEDHRGSTDTQYF. The CDR3 bases are TGCAGCGTTGAAGATCACAGAGGGTCGACAGATACGCAGTATTTT.

This chain connects TRBV2 to TRBJ2-5, with 9 bases lining up with TRBD1. Unmatched junction bases numbered 7, after V lost 6 bases and J lost 2 bases. Germline lookup yields CDR1 SNHLY and CDR2 FYNNEI. CDR3 length: 15 residues. The CDR3 sequence is CASRVDRGWQETQYF. The CDR3 coding sequence is TGTGCCAGCAGGGTTGACAGGGGGTGGCAAGAGACCCAGTACTTC. The full variable domain, its missing parts supplied by reference TRBV2 and TRBJ2-5, is EPEVTQTPSHQVTQMGQEVILRCVPISNHLYFYWYRQILGQKVEFLVSFYNNEISEKSEIFDDQFSVERPDGSNFTLKIRSTKLEDSAMYFCASRVDRGWQETQYFGPGTRLLVL.

This clonotype has a single count. The genes are TRBV7-9 and TRBJ1-4; tentative D call: TRBD1 (6 bases). Per germline, CDR1 SEHNR and CDR2 FQNEAQ (reference sequence). V gave up 5 bases and J gave up 7 bases, with 14 bases separating them. The CDR3 is made up of 14 amino acids. CDR3 in DNA: TGTGCCAGCAGCGCACAGGGAGTTCGTGAAAAACTGTTTTTT. Its protein product is CASSAQGVREKLFF.

The chain employs TRBV20-1 and TRBJ2-2, with 10 bases aligning to TRBD2. The junction had 5 bases not matched to a gene; V was cut back by 0 bases and J by 4 bases. Per germline, CDR1 DFQATT and CDR2 SNEGSKA (reference sequence). CDR3 length: 16 residues. DNA for the CDR3: TGCAGTGCTAGAGATAATAAGCGGGGGGGCACCGGGGAGCTGTTTTTT. As protein: CSARDNKRGGTGELFF.

The V gene is TRBV3-1, the J gene TRBJ2-3, with 9 positions matching TRBD2. V lost 5 bases and J lost 1; bases outside the gene matches: 10. Germline V gene sequence: CDR1 LGHDT, CDR2 YNNKEL (reference sequence). This CDR3 comprises 17 residues. As DNA, the CDR3 is TGTGCCAGCAGCACCTACTCCCGGACTAGCGGCACAGATACGCAGTATTTT. It encodes CASSTYSRTSGTDTQYF.

CDR3 residues: CASSAAGEEETQYF. In nucleotides, the CDR3 is TGTGCCAGCAGTGCTGCGGGTGAGGAAGAGACCCAGTACTTC. The V call is TRBV2, the J call TRBJ2-5; tentatively, D is TRBD2 (5 bases). The germline CDR1 and CDR2 sequences are SNHLY and FYNNEI. This CDR3 is built from 14 residues. V was clipped by 4 bases and J by 3 bases, with 12 bases between them.

The rearrangement links TRBV29-1 to TRBJ2-1; 7 bases fit TRBD1. This CDR3 is 11 amino acids long. Trimming removed 6 bases from V and 10 bases from J; junction bases left unmatched: 6. Looked up from germline, CDR1 is SQVTM and CDR2 is ANQGSEA. The CDR3 region has the DNA TGCAGCGTGTCGAGGGGGCAGGAGCAGTTCTTC. Its protein product is CSVSRGQEQFF.

The chain uses TRBV6-1 and TRBJ2-7; no reliable D call. The CDR3 runs 12 residues. The V end was cut by 3 bases, the J end by 4 bases, with 7 bases between. Germline loops: CDR1 MNHNS, CDR2 SASEGT. In DNA form, the CDR3 reads TGTGCCAGCAGTGATACGCAGTACGAGCAGTACTTC. Translated: CASSDTQYEQYF.

The chain combines TRBV6-1 with TRBJ2-5; 8 positions agree with TRBD2. J was trimmed by 2 bases and V by 6 bases; bases with no gene match: 11. This CDR3 is 16 amino acids long. Germline values: CDR1 MNHNS, CDR2 SASEGT. The chain's CDR3 is CASSEYGTRGQETQYF. In nucleotides, the CDR3 is TGTGCCAGCAGCGAATACGGGACTAGGGGGCAAGAGACCCAGTACTTC.

The chain recombines TRBV20-1 with TRBJ2-3; TRBD2 aligns across 9 bases. CDR1 DFQATT and CDR2 SNEGSKA come from the germline V gene (reference sequence). V lost 2 bases, J lost 3 bases, and 9 bases stayed unmatched. CDR3 length equals 16 residues. The CDR3 is CSARPRSSGTTDTQYF. The CDR3 nucleotides are TGCAGTGCTAGACCCCGATCTAGCGGGACGACAGATACGCAGTATTTT.

The chain uses TRBV15 and TRBJ2-2; no definite D call. The V end lost 0 bases, the J end lost 6 bases, and 5 bases lay between the germline ends. Germline CDR1 LNHNV, CDR2 YYDKDF (reference sequence). CDR3 length equals 13 residues. The CDR3 sequence: CATSRDGPGELFF. The CDR3 DNA follows: TGTGCCACCAGCAGAGATGGCCCCGGGGAGCTGTTTTTT.